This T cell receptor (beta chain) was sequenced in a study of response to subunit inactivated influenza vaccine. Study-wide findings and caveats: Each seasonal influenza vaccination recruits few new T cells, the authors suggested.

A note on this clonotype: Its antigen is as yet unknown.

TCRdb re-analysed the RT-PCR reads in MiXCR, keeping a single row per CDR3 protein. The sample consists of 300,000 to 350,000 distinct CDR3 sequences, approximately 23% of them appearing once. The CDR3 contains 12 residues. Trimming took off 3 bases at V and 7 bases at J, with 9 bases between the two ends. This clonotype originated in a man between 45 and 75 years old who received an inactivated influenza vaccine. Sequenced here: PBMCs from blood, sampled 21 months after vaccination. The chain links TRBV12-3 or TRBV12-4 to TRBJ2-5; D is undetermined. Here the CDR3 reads CASSFGPGTQYF. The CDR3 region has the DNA TGTGCCAGCAGTTTCGGGCCTGGGACCCAGTACTTC.